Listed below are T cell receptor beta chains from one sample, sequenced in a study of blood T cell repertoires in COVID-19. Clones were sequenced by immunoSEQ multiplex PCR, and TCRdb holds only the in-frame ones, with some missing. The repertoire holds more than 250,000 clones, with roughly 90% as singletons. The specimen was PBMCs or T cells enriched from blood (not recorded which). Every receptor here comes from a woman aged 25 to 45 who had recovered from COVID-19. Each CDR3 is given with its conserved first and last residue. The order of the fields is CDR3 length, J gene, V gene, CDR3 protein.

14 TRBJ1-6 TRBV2 CASSDEREPGTLHF
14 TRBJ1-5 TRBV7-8 CASSQSPADQPQHF
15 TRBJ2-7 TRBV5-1 CASSYSSGSPYEQYF
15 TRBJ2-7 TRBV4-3 CASSQEAVLSYEQYF
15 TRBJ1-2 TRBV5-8 CASSSRTGGNYGYTF
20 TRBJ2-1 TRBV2 CASRTGYLLAGGSSYNEQFF
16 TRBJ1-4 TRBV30 CAWSVRGTPGKEKLFF
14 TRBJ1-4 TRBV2 CASKDRATNEKLFF
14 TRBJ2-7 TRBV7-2 CASSFLRAGYEQYF
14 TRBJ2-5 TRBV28 CASSRGMGVETQYF
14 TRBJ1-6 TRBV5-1 CASSGGTEHSPLHF
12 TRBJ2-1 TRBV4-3 CASSQAQKEQFF
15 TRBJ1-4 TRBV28 CASSETGGANEKLFF
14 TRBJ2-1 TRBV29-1 CSVERRLAGNEQFF
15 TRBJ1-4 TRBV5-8 CASSLEGRDGEKLFF
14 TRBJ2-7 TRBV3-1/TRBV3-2 CASRRTGGSYEQYF
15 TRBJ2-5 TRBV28 CASKNSGGRQETQYF
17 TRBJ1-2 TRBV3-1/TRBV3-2 CASSHPLSGQGHYGYTF
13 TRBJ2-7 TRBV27 CASRPRDSYEQYF
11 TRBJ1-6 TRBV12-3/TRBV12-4 CASSLGGPLHF
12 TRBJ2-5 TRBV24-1 CATSDRQETQYF
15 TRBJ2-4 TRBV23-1 CASSPSREAKNIQYF
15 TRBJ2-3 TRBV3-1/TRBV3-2 CASSQVVTGTDTQYF
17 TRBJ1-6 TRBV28 CASSWSRQGAYNSPLHF
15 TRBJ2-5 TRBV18 CASSPRTGQRETQYF
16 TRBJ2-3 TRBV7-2 CASSLALSGSPDTQYF
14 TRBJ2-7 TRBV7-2 CASSLSLNSYEQYF
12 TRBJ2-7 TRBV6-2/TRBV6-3 CASSYTYNEQYF
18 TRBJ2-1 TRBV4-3 CASSQAHPGSYSYNEQFF
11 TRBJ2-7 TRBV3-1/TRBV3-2 CASSRGREQYF
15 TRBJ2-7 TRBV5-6 CASSFFDRSLYEQYF
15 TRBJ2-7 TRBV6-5 CASSLTGTGFGEQYF
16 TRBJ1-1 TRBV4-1 CASSQGVRHPNTEAFF
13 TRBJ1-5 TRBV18 CASSPGRDQPQHF
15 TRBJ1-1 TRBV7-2 CASSPGTGSETEAFF
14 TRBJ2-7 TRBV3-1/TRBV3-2 CASSQVDRGYEQYF
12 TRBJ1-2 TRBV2 CASGDRVDGYTF
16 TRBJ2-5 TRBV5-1 CASSFGTSGGQETQYF
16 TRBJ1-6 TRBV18 CASSPRTGILNSPLHF
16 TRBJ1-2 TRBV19 CASSPQQGAQRNGYTF
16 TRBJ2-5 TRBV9 CASSVARQGGSETQYF
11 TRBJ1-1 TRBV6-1 CASSGTVEAFF
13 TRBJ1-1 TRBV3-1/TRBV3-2 CASSQVEGTEAFF
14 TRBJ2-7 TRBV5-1 CASRFGQGRDEQYF
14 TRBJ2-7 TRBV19 CASSTGGRSYEQYF